This section outlines one T cell receptor beta chain sequence together with its context. Which antigen it targets is not known. Base qualities are not recorded, but no much larger clone differs from it by a single base. The junction carries 13 bases between V and J, which are trimmed by 5 bases and 5 bases respectively. Looking up the germline V gene yields CDR1 SNHLY and CDR2 FYNNEI. The CDR3 runs 14 amino acids, cysteine and phenylalanine included. The kept DNA is CDR3 alone, 42 bases in frame from the first base. The data are from a study of response to subunit inactivated influenza vaccine (dated by TCRdb to the late 2010s). Background for the entire study: Deep quantitative profiling of the T cell receptor repertoire was used in the study to follow responses to a trivalent subunit inactivated influenza vaccine. What the study reported, not specific to this receptor: It was suggested by the authors that each seasonal influenza vaccination may recruit only a limited number of new T cells.

Library preparation was by RT-PCR. TCRdb records Illumina HiSeq 2500 as the sequencer. TCRdb reprocessed the public reads (quality trimming at Q25 with fastp, clone calling with MiXCR) and kept in-frame beta chains. Rows are unified per CDR3 protein, each entry keeping the most common DNA and genes. The sample yields hundreds of thousands of distinct CDR3 sequences; 13% to 15% were counted once. The top ten constitute about 7.6% of the sample. The TCR was taken from a man in his forties or fifties who received an inactivated influenza vaccine. Donor details come from another sample of the same person, matched by shared clones. The rearrangement combines TRBV2 with TRBJ2-1; D gene: possibly TRBD2, on 6 matching bases. The sample was PBMCs from blood, taken 14 to 15 days before vaccination. The CDR3 here reads CASSRDFGDNEQFF. The base sequence is TGTGCCAGCAGTAGGGACTTTGGGGACAATGAGCAGTTCTTC.